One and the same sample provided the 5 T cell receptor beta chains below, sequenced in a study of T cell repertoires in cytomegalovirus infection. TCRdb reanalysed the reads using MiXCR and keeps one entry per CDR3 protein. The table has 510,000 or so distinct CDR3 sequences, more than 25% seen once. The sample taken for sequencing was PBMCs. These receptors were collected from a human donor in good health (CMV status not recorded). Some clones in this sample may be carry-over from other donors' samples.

CDR3 sequence: CASRDPNRFVEQYF. Written as DNA, the CDR3 is TGTGCCAGTCGGGACCCCAACAGGTTTGTCGAGCAGTACTTC. V is TRBV28 and J is TRBJ2-7, with D perhaps given as TRBD1 or TRBD2 (5 bases each). This CDR3 spans 14 amino acids. Trimming stripped 9 bases from V and 6 bases from J, with 21 bases between. Germline CDR1 and CDR2: MDHEN and SYDVKM.

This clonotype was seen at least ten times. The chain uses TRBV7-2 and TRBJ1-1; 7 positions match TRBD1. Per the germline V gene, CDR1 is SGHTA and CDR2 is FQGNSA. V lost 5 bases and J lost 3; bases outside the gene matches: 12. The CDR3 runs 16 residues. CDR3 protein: CASSPTAGGLYTEAFF. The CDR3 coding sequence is TGTGCCAGCAGCCCGACGGCAGGGGGTTTGTACACTGAAGCTTTCTTT.

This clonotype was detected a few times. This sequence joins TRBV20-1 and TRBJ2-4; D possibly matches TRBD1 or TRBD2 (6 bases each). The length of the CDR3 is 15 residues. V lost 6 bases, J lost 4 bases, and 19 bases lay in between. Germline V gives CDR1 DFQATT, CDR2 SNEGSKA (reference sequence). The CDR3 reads CSAPRTGARKNIQYF. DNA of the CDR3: TGCAGTGCCCCGAGGACGGGGGCGCGAAAAAACATTCAGTACTTC.

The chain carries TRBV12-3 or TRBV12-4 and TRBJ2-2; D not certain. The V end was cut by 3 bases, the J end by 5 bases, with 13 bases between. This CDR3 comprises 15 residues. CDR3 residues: CASSFGPGRTGELFF. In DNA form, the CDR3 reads TGTGCCAGCAGTTTCGGGCCAGGACGTACCGGGGAGCTGTTTTTT.

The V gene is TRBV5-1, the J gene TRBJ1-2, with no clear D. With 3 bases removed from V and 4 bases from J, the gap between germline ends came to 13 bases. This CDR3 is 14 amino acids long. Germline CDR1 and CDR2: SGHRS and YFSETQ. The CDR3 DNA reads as TGCGCCAGCAGCTCGCTCACTGTTAGCTATGGCTACACCTTC. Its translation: CASSSLTVSYGYTF.